The 21 T cell receptor beta chains listed next were all sequenced from one sample in a study of CD8 T cells in Susac syndrome. An input of about 0.5 to 1 ug of RNA was subjected to reverse transcription using random hexamers. TCRdb re-derived calls from the immunoSEQ multiplex PCR reads in MiXCR, one entry per CDR3 protein. The profile covers under 200,000 distinct CDR3 sequences, with roughly 92% appearing a single time and approximately 0.11% taken by the ten largest. The sequencing input was CD4+ T cells from PBMCs. These receptors originate from a human donor with Susac syndrome.

The chain is built from TRBV7-9 and TRBJ2-7; D unclear. There are 13 residues in the CDR3. V was cut by 4 bases and J by 6 bases, with 13 bases left in between. In germline, CDR1 is SEHNR, CDR2 FQNEAQ (reference sequence). This CDR3 reads CASSSPAFPEQYF. In nucleotides, the CDR3 is TGTGCCAGCAGCTCACCGGCGTTTCCCGAGCAGTACTTC. The whole variable domain, filled in from reference TRBV7-9 and TRBJ2-7, reads DTGVSQNPRHKITKRGQNVTFRCDPISEHNRLYWYRQTLGQGPEFLTYFQNEAQLEKSRLLSDRFSAERPKGSFSTLEIQRTEQGDSAMYLCASSSPAFPEQYFGPGTRLTVT.

The chain recombines TRBV6-5 with TRBJ2-5; 9 bases fit TRBD2. The J segment lost 5 bases and the V segment lost 4 bases, leaving 14 bases of the junction unmatched. The V gene's germline CDR1 is MNHEY and CDR2 SVGAGI. CDR3 length: 17 amino acids. In nucleotides, the CDR3 is TGTGCCAGCAGTTCCCCCGCTGGCGGGGGGGCCGGGGAGACCCAGTACTTC. Residues: CASSSPAGGGAGETQYF.

The chain employs TRBV21-1 and TRBJ1-5. TRBV21-1 is a documented pseudogene. The CDR3 covers 17 residues. The CDR3 reads CASSKGADSHSNQPQHF. The CDR3 coding sequence is TGTGCCAGCAGCAAAGGTGCCGACAGCCATAGCAATCAGCCCCAGCATTTT.

The rearrangement uses TRBV7-9 and TRBJ2-1, with D perhaps given as TRBD1 or TRBD2 (5 bases each). This CDR3 comprises 13 residues. V shed 5 bases and J shed 8 bases, with 13 bases lying between them. From germline, CDR1 is SEHNR and CDR2 FQNEAQ (reference sequence). CDR3 sequence: CASSQNGADEQFF. The CDR3 DNA is TGTGCCAGCAGCCAGAACGGGGCGGATGAGCAGTTCTTC.

The rearrangement joins TRBV6-2 or TRBV6-3 to TRBJ1-6; D not resolved. The CDR3 runs to 17 residues. CDR1 is MNHEY and CDR2 is SVGEGT in the germline V gene. The V end lost 6 bases, the J end lost 5 bases, and 20 bases lay between the germline ends. The CDR3 region is CASRLRVVGRNNSPLHF. In DNA form, the CDR3 reads TGTGCCAGCAGGTTGAGGGTAGTCGGACGGAATAATTCACCCCTCCACTTT.

This chain uses TRBV20-1 with TRBJ2-2, with D possibly TRBD1 on 5 matching bases. The germline CDR1 and CDR2 sequences are DFQATT and SNEGSKA (reference sequence). Trimming pared 3 bases from V and 5 bases from J, leaving 16 bases between. The CDR3 is 15 residues long. CDR3 nucleotide sequence: TGCAGTGCTAGTAGGGGTTCAGGAGTAACCGGGGAGCTGTTTTTT. Encoded protein: CSASRGSGVTGELFF.

The V gene is TRBV2, the J gene TRBJ2-5; no definite D call. The V end was cut by 7 bases, the J end by 5 bases, with 11 bases between. The germline V gene encodes CDR1 SNHLY and CDR2 FYNNEI. The CDR3 has 12 amino acids. As DNA, the CDR3 is TGTGCCAGCAAGGACGAAAGGGAGACCCAGTACTTC. It translates to CASKDERETQYF.

This chain connects TRBV7-9 to TRBJ2-1, with a tentative D call TRBD1 (6 bases). In germline, CDR1 is SEHNR, CDR2 FQNEAQ (reference sequence). Trimming stripped 8 bases from V and 0 bases from J, with 14 bases between. The CDR3 extends over 15 amino acids. CDR3 DNA: TGTGCCAGCGGGAAAACAGGGAGCTCCTACAATGAGCAGTTCTTC. Translation gives CASGKTGSSYNEQFF.

The chain has TRBV20-1 and TRBJ2-7; 9 bases are shared with TRBD2. The CDR3 length is 16 residues. V dropped 1 base and J dropped 3; count of bases not matched to a gene: 10. Per germline, CDR1 DFQATT and CDR2 SNEGSKA (reference sequence). The CDR3 sequence: CSARALGTSRGYEQYF. In DNA, the CDR3 is TGCAGTGCTAGAGCTCTCGGGACTAGCCGGGGCTACGAGCAGTACTTC.

J is TRBJ1-1 and V is TRBV20-1, with TRBD1 matching 9 bases. The CDR3 covers 15 residues. J was trimmed by 3 bases and V by 2 bases; bases with no gene match: 7. Per the germline V gene, CDR1 is DFQATT and CDR2 is SNEGSKA (reference sequence). The CDR3 DNA sequence: TGCAGTGCTAGAAAAACAGGGGGCGCTGACACTGAAGCTTTCTTT. Its protein is CSARKTGGADTEAFF.

This clonotype was found once. For the CDR3, the DNA is TGTGCCAGCAGCAGGACAGGGACGTACCAAGAGACCCAGTACTTC. This sequence encodes CASSRTGTYQETQYF. The rearrangement uses TRBV2 and TRBJ2-5, with 8 bases fitting TRBD1. Trimming at V came to 6 bases and at J to 0 bases, leaving 6 bases not matched to a gene. Germline values: CDR1 SNHLY, CDR2 FYNNEI. This CDR3 has 15 amino acids.

The rearrangement joins TRBV30 to TRBJ1-6; D unresolved. This CDR3 comprises 13 residues. The V gene lost 4 bases and the J gene lost 3 bases, with 7 bases spanning the gap. From germline, CDR1 is GTSNPN and CDR2 SVGIG (reference sequence). The CDR3 sequence: CAWTGNYNSPLHF. DNA of the CDR3: TGTGCCTGGACGGGCAACTATAATTCACCCCTCCACTTT.

J is TRBJ2-7 and V is TRBV12-3 or TRBV12-4; possibly TRBD1 for D (6 bases). Deletions cut 7 bases from V and 2 bases from J, with 15 bases between. The CDR3 totals 14 residues. The CDR3 is CASTKMGATYEQYF. CDR3 bases: TGTGCCAGCACCAAGATGGGGGCCACCTACGAGCAGTACTTC.

The chain joins TRBV20-1 to TRBJ2-5, with D unresolved. This CDR3 is 15 amino acids long. In germline, CDR1 is DFQATT, CDR2 SNEGSKA (reference sequence). Deletions cut 0 bases from V and 7 bases from J, with 18 bases between. The CDR3 reads CSARDRWMGRGTQYF. The CDR3 nucleotides read TGCAGTGCTAGAGATCGATGGATGGGCCGCGGGACCCAGTACTTC.

The chain recombines TRBV10-3 with TRBJ2-1; 9 bases are a match to TRBD1. J gave up 5 bases and V 2 bases, and 4 bases lay outside the gene matches. CDR1 and CDR2 from the germline V gene are ENHRY and SYGVKD. The CDR3 is made up of 15 amino acids. CDR3 coding DNA: TGTGCCATCAGTGAGGGGACAGGGCAAAACAATGAGCAGTTCTTC. Translating gives CAISEGTGQNNEQFF.

This clonotype showed up just once. The CDR3 here is CSARGLAGTQYF. In DNA form, the CDR3 reads TGCAGTGCTAGGGGACTAGCGGGGACGCAGTATTTT. The chain employs TRBV20-1 and TRBJ2-3, with 13 bases fitting TRBD2. The CDR3 is 12 residues long. In germline, CDR1 is DFQATT, CDR2 SNEGSKA (reference sequence). Unmatched junction bases numbered 0, after V lost 3 bases and J lost 9 bases.

J is TRBJ1-2 and V is TRBV18, with D possibly matching TRBD1 (5 bases). Trimming removed 3 bases from V and 8 bases from J, with 22 bases in between. CDR1 is KGHSH and CDR2 is LQKENI in the germline V gene. This CDR3 has 16 amino acids. The CDR3 DNA reads as TGTGCCAGCTCACCGAGTTCCGGGACTGCGGGAGGCGGCTACACCTTC. It yields the protein CASSPSSGTAGGGYTF.

The V gene is TRBV10-3, the J gene TRBJ1-1; D gene uncertain. This CDR3 region has 13 residues. CDR1 and CDR2 from the germline V gene are ENHRY and SYGVKD. The V end lost 3 bases, the J end lost 1 base, and 6 bases lay between the germline ends. In DNA, the CDR3 is TGTGCCATCAGTGACTCTGGGAACACTGAAGCTTTCTTT. Translation: CAISDSGNTEAFF.

The rearrangement uses TRBV20-1 and TRBJ2-5; no definite D call. This CDR3 contains 13 residues. CDR1 and CDR2 from the germline V gene are DFQATT and SNEGSKA (reference sequence). The V gene lost 5 bases and the J gene lost 1 base, with 11 bases spanning the gap. The CDR3 loop reads CSAYQAPQETQYF. In DNA form, the CDR3 reads TGCAGTGCTTACCAGGCCCCCCAAGAGACCCAGTACTTC.

This clonotype occurred a few times. V gene TRBV7-2 combines with J gene TRBJ1-2; 8 bases match TRBD1. The length of the CDR3 is 12 residues. The J segment lost 8 bases and the V segment lost 6 bases, leaving 5 bases of the junction unmatched. Germline V gene sequence: CDR1 SGHTA, CDR2 FQGNSA. The CDR3 DNA sequence: TGTGCCAGCAGACGGACAGGGCGGGGCTACACCTTC. It codes for CASRRTGRGYTF.

The genes are TRBV24-1 and TRBJ1-5, with D possibly TRBD1 on 5 matching bases. This CDR3 region has 15 residues. Trimming removed 5 bases from V and 6 bases from J, with 16 bases in between. Germline loops: CDR1 KGHDR, CDR2 SFDVKD. The CDR3 region is CATSVAGFGGQPQHF. CDR3 DNA: TGTGCCACCAGTGTAGCAGGGTTTGGCGGTCAGCCCCAGCATTTT.